This T cell receptor (beta chain) was identified during a study of blood T cell repertoires in COVID-19. Study overall: T cells, B-cell-depleted T cells, or PBMCs provided the cDNA or gDNA that served as material.

Sequenced by immunoSEQ multiplex PCR; TCRdb stores in-frame clones only, minus some. The data contain roughly 200,000 clones, roughly 88% of them seen just once; the ten biggest clones take up roughly 7.2%. Trimming took off 5 bases at V and 2 bases at J, with 6 bases between the two ends. The CDR3 is made up of 12 amino acids. CDR1 MGHRA and CDR2 YSYEKL come from the germline V gene. The chain couples TRBV4-1 to TRBJ1-1; D not resolved. Sequences were obtained from peripheral blood. The source is a woman in her 40s with COVID-19, enrolled during active disease. The CDR3 bases are TGCGCCAGCAGCGGTCTAAACACTGAAGCTTTCTTT. It translates to CASSGLNTEAFF.